One and the same sample provided the 29 T cell receptor beta chains below, sequenced in a study of control samples from healthy donors and cancer patients. Repertoires were generated with immunoSEQ multiplex PCR, while TCRdb's copy carries only in-frame clones and drops some. Of approximately 220,000 clones listed, just under 95% were seen once; the top ten hold 1.5%. Sequencing was carried out using blood. These receptors all stem from a middle-aged man in good health.

V is TRBV4-3 and J is TRBJ2-7; 9 nucleotides match TRBD1. Germline CDR1 reads LGHNA; CDR2 reads YSLEER. V was clipped by 4 bases and J by 4 bases; unmatched bases: 5. There are 14 residues in the CDR3. CDR3 amino acids: CASSPGQGVYEQYF. The CDR3 bases are TGCGCCAGCAGCCCGGGACAGGGTGTTTACGAGCAGTACTTC.

The CDR3 reads CASSLDGFNTEAFF. The CDR3 DNA sequence: TGCGCCAGCAGCTTGGACGGATTCAACACTGAAGCTTTCTTT. The chain employs TRBV5-1 and TRBJ1-1; no clear D. V shed 0 bases and J shed 2 bases, with 8 bases lying between them. The CDR3 is 14 residues long. The germline V gene has CDR1 SGHRS and CDR2 YFSETQ.

The gene calls are TRBV19 and TRBJ1-2; 9 bases align to TRBD1. The CDR3 is 15 residues long. V trimming: 5 bases; J trimming: 4 bases; junction bases outside the gene matches: 8. Germline values: CDR1 LNHDA, CDR2 SQIVND (reference sequence). In DNA form, the CDR3 reads TGTGCCAGTAGTGGCCCGGGACAGGGCTCCTATGGCTACACCTTC. Translation: CASSGPGQGSYGYTF.

V gene TRBV5-1 combines with J gene TRBJ1-1, with 8 positions matching TRBD1. Germline V gives CDR1 SGHRS, CDR2 YFSETQ. The length of the CDR3 is 16 residues. Trimming removed 3 bases from V and 0 bases from J; junction bases left unmatched: 7. The CDR3: CASSWSTGALNTEAFF. The CDR3 nucleotides read TGCGCCAGCAGCTGGTCGACAGGGGCCTTGAACACTGAAGCTTTCTTT.

The chain carries TRBV27 and TRBJ2-7; D possibly corresponds to TRBD1 (6 bases). Trimming left V 6 bases short and J 0 bases short, with 18 bases between. Germline V CDR1 and CDR2: MNHEY, SMNVEV (reference sequence). There are 16 residues in the CDR3. CDR3 nucleotides: TGTGCCAGCAGAGTTAAACCAGGACAGTTCTCCTACGAGCAGTACTTC. It translates to CASRVKPGQFSYEQYF.

J is TRBJ1-2 and V is TRBV7-2, with a tentative D call TRBD1 (6 bases). This CDR3 spans 17 amino acids. V lost 0 bases and J 2 bases, leaving 16 bases between the germline ends. Per the germline V gene, CDR1 is SGHTA and CDR2 is FQGNSA. The CDR3 region is CASSLAPGQTGNYGYTF. Written as DNA, the CDR3 is TGTGCCAGCAGCTTAGCCCCGGGACAAACTGGGAACTATGGCTACACCTTC. The entire variable domain, with the rest obtained from reference TRBV7-2 and TRBJ1-2, is as follows: GAGVSQSPSNKVTEKGKDVELRCDPISGHTALYWYRQSLGQGLEFLIYFQGNSAPDKSGLPSDRFSAERTGGSVSTLTIQRTQQEDSAVYLCASSLAPGQTGNYGYTFGSGTRLTVV.

This clone was seen once. Here the CDR3 DNA reads TGCGCCAGCAGCCTCCGGGACAGGAGGATAACTAATGAAAAACTGTTTTTT. Translating it yields CASSLRDRRITNEKLFF. This chain connects TRBV4-1 to TRBJ1-4; 8 bases match TRBD1. CDR1 and CDR2 (germline): MGHRA, YSYEKL. Trimming took 4 bases from V and 1 from J; bases not matched to a gene: 8. The CDR3 spans 17 residues.

The chain is built from TRBV5-4 and TRBJ2-7; 8 bases match TRBD1. The CDR3 sequence is 15 residues long. V shed 0 bases and J 4 bases; nucleotides not matched to a gene: 6. Germline V gives CDR1 SGHNT, CDR2 YYREEE (reference sequence). In DNA, the CDR3 is TGTGCCAGCAGCTTGGCCTTAGGACAGGGTTACGAGCAGTACTTC. Its translation: CASSLALGQGYEQYF. The complete variable domain, with remaining parts taken from reference TRBV5-4 and TRBJ2-7, reads ETGVTQSPTHLIKTRGQQVTLRCSSQSGHNTVSWYQQALGQGPQFIFQYYREEENGRGNFPPRFSGLQFPNYSSELNVNALELDDSALYLCASSLALGQGYEQYFGPGTRLTVT.

The V call is TRBV14, the J call TRBJ1-5; D call uncertain. The CDR3 is 17 residues long. Germline assignment: CDR1 SGHDN and CDR2 FVKESK. V was clipped by 3 bases and J by 0 bases, with 15 bases between them. In DNA form, the CDR3 reads TGTGCCAGCAGCCACCTCCAAGGGCTGTATAGCAATCAGCCCCAGCATTTT. Translated: CASSHLQGLYSNQPQHF.

The rearrangement joins TRBV5-1 to TRBJ1-4; no definite D call. With 1 base removed from V and 4 bases from J, the gap between germline ends came to 11 bases. CDR1 is SGHRS and CDR2 is YFSETQ in the germline V gene. The CDR3 is 15 amino acids. The CDR3 loop reads CASSLTDSVNEKLFF. CDR3 bases: TGCGCCAGCAGCTTGACCGATTCCGTTAATGAAAAACTGTTTTTT.

This clone was counted once. V usage is TRBV25-1 and J usage is TRBJ1-1; D not resolved. Trimming took off 4 bases at V and 4 bases at J, with 10 bases between the two ends. The germline V gene encodes CDR1 MGHDK and CDR2 SYGVNS. The CDR3 is 13 amino acids. DNA for the CDR3: TGTGCCAGCAGTGGGCTGTCGGGCACTGAAGCTTTCTTT. It encodes CASSGLSGTEAFF.

This chain connects TRBV27 to TRBJ2-1, with 9 bases that match TRBD2. Germline CDR1 and CDR2: MNHEY and SMNVEV (reference sequence). The ends lost 8 bases at V and 9 bases at J; junction bases unmatched: 8. This CDR3 has 13 amino acids. CDR3 in amino acids: CASRVAGVAEQFF. CDR3 DNA: TGTGCCAGCCGGGTAGCGGGGGTAGCTGAGCAGTTCTTC.

The chain links TRBV7-8 to TRBJ1-3, with a possible D match to TRBD1 (5 bases). Trimming removed 1 base from V and 0 bases from J, with 16 bases in between. Germline values: CDR1 SGHVS, CDR2 FQNEAQ. The CDR3 contains 18 residues. CDR3 in amino acids: CASSLVGTNAISGNTIYF. CDR3 nucleotides: TGTGCCAGCAGCTTAGTAGGGACTAACGCGATCTCTGGAAACACCATATATTTT.

V is TRBV2 and J is TRBJ1-2; 7 nucleotides line up with TRBD1. The J segment lost 8 bases and the V segment lost 5 bases, leaving 8 bases of the junction unmatched. CDR3 size: 13 residues. Germline V gene sequence: CDR1 SNHLY, CDR2 FYNNEI. The CDR3 DNA is TGTGCCAGCAGTAACAGGGGCTTAGGAGGCTACACCTTC. Encoded protein: CASSNRGLGGYTF.

The rearrangement joins TRBV19 to TRBJ1-1; D uncertain. V dropped 8 bases and J dropped 7 bases, with 14 bases sitting between them. CDR3 length equals 12 residues. The germline CDR1 and CDR2 sequences are LNHDA and SQIVND (reference sequence). The CDR3 here is CASGPEDSEAFF. CDR3 bases: TGTGCCAGTGGACCCGAAGATAGTGAAGCTTTCTTT. Variable domain in full (rest from reference TRBV19 and TRBJ1-1): DGGITQSPKYLFRKEGQNVTLSCEQNLNHDAMYWYRQDPGQGLRLIYYSQIVNDFQKGDIAEGYSVSREKKESFPLTVTSAQKNPTAFYLCASGPEDSEAFFGQGTRLTVV.

In this sample, this clone turned up once. This chain joins TRBV7-6 and TRBJ2-7; 8 bases map to TRBD2. The CDR3 spans 14 residues. Unmatched junction bases numbered 3, after V lost 3 bases and J lost 2 bases. CDR1 is SGHVS, CDR2 FNYEAQ, per germline. For the CDR3, the DNA is TGTGCCAGCAGCTTTGGGCGGGGGGCCTACGAGCAGTACGTC. It is translated as CASSFGRGAYEQYV.

The rearrangement joins TRBV7-3 to TRBJ1-5; unclear D gene. Germline V gene sequence: CDR1 SGHTA, CDR2 FQGTGA. V lost 5 bases and J 5 bases, leaving 10 bases between the germline ends. The CDR3 loop spans 13 amino acids. CDR3 DNA sequence: TGTGCCAGCAGCCCATCTCGGGATCAGCCCCAGCATTTT. It codes for CASSPSRDQPQHF.

The gene calls are TRBV5-1 and TRBJ1-4; weak D call: TRBD1 (6 bases). V gave up 0 bases and J gave up 3 bases, with 12 bases separating them. Germline CDR1 SGHRS, CDR2 YFSETQ. The CDR3 sequence is 16 residues long. The chain's CDR3 is CASSLEMQGSNEKLFF. The CDR3 region has the DNA TGCGCCAGCAGCTTGGAAATGCAGGGGTCTAATGAAAAACTGTTTTTT.

V and J are TRBV14 and TRBJ1-3, with a tentative D call TRBD1 (5 bases). The germline V gene encodes CDR1 SGHDN and CDR2 FVKESK. The V gene lost 4 bases and the J gene lost 0 bases, with 28 bases spanning the gap. CDR3 length: 21 amino acids. The CDR3 loop reads CASSRYLGPGLNSVSGNTIYF. For the CDR3, the DNA is TGTGCCAGCAGCCGTTACCTCGGACCGGGACTAAACTCCGTCTCTGGAAACACCATATATTTT.

The CDR3 DNA reads TGTGCCAGCAGCCGACTAGTGGCACCAGATACGCAGTATTTT. It yields the protein CASSRLVAPDTQYF. The chain has TRBV7-9 and TRBJ2-3; tentatively, D is TRBD2 (6 bases). This CDR3 has 14 residues. The V gene's germline CDR1 is SEHNR and CDR2 FQNEAQ (reference sequence). V was shortened by 5 bases and J by 4 bases, with 13 bases between the two germline ends.

The sample holds one count of this clone. The gene calls are TRBV2 and TRBJ2-1, with a weak D call TRBD2 (5 bases). Germline lookup yields CDR1 SNHLY and CDR2 FYNNEI. The length of the CDR3 is 15 residues. Between the trimmed V and J ends, which lost 7 bases and 2 bases, there was a span of 15 bases. The CDR3 reads CASMRRTGTYNEQFF. The CDR3 coding sequence is TGTGCCAGCATGAGGAGGACGGGGACCTACAATGAGCAGTTCTTC. Together with reference TRBV2 and TRBJ2-1, the CDR3 gives the full variable domain: EPEVTQTPSHQVTQMGQEVILRCVPISNHLYFYWYRQILGQKVEFLVSFYNNEISEKSEIFDDQFSVERPDGSNFTLKIRSTKLEDSAMYFCASMRRTGTYNEQFFGPGTRLTVL.

In DNA form, the CDR3 reads TGTGCCATCAGTGGTGGAGAGAATGAAAAACTGTTTTTT. This encodes CAISGGENEKLFF. The chain combines TRBV10-3 with TRBJ1-4, with D uncertain. Germline V gene lookup returns CDR1 ENHRY and CDR2 SYGVKD. The CDR3 runs to 13 residues. Trimming left V 4 bases short and J 5 bases short, with 8 bases between.

The J gene is TRBJ1-2, the V gene TRBV2; TRBD1 matches 9 bases. The junction had 6 bases not matched to a gene; V was cut back by 5 bases and J by 8 bases. The germline V gene has CDR1 SNHLY and CDR2 FYNNEI. CDR3 size: 13 residues. This chain's CDR3 is CASSPGTGLGYTF. The CDR3, as DNA: TGTGCCAGCAGTCCCGGGACAGGGCTGGGCTACACCTTC.

The chain recombines TRBV7-8 with TRBJ2-1; 12 nucleotides line up with TRBD2. Looked up from germline, CDR1 is SGHVS and CDR2 is FQNEAQ. This CDR3 has 14 amino acids. With V trimmed by 4 bases and J by 9 bases, 4 bases remained unmatched. The CDR3 bases are TGTGCCAGCAGCTCGATACTAGCGGGAGGTGAGCAGTTCTTC. Encoded protein: CASSSILAGGEQFF.

The chain uses TRBV12-3 or TRBV12-4 and TRBJ2-5; D remains unclear. Trimming removed 4 bases from V and 9 bases from J, with 12 bases in between. The CDR3 has 12 amino acids. CDR3 in amino acids: CASSSGPISQYF. CDR3 DNA: TGTGCCAGCAGTTCCGGACCCATATCCCAGTACTTC.

V usage is TRBV5-1 and J usage is TRBJ2-1, with 11 positions matching TRBD2. The CDR3 has 16 amino acids. The trim removed 0 bases at V and 7 bases at J, leaving 6 bases unmatched. The germline gives CDR1 SGHRS, CDR2 YFSETQ. CDR3 sequence (DNA): TGCGCCAGCAGCTTGGATCTAGCGGGGGGTTATAATGAGCAGTTCTTC. Protein: CASSLDLAGGYNEQFF.

The sample holds one count of this clone. The chain recombines TRBV18 with TRBJ1-2; D ambiguous. Germline V CDR1 and CDR2: KGHSH, LQKENI. V was trimmed by 2 bases and J by 2 bases, leaving 9 bases between them. The CDR3 is 14 amino acids. CDR3: CASSPSGSNYGYTF. The CDR3 DNA sequence: TGTGCCAGCTCACCATCAGGATCAAACTATGGCTACACCTTC.

This clone was seen a few times. The chain combines TRBV19 with TRBJ2-6; D is undetermined. The CDR3 is 15 residues long. V shed 1 base and J shed 4 bases, with 8 bases lying between them. The germline gives CDR1 LNHDA, CDR2 SQIVND (reference sequence). CDR3 in amino acids: CASSIGRLGANVLTF. In DNA form, the CDR3 reads TGTGCCAGTAGTATAGGTCGGCTCGGGGCCAACGTCCTGACTTTC.

The chain has TRBV6-5 and TRBJ1-4, with D tentatively TRBD1 (6 bases). This CDR3 is 15 amino acids long. Trimming took 7 bases from V and 7 from J, leaving 19 bases between them. Germline V gene data show CDR1 as MNHEY and CDR2 as SVGAGI. This CDR3 reads CASTRPGQGGEKLFF. CDR3 bases: TGTGCCAGCACTCGACCCGGACAAGGGGGTGAAAAACTGTTTTTT.